These 8 T cell receptor beta chains originate from one sample sequenced in a study of T cell changes during pregnancy in multiple sclerosis. Measured with immunoSEQ multiplex PCR; TCRdb has only the in-frame clones, and not every one. The top ten clones hold about 2% of a sample with 90,000 to 100,000 clones, 90% to 95% of them seen once. The input for sequencing was peripheral blood, taken in the third trimester of pregnancy. These receptors came from a female donor with multiple sclerosis, enrolled in a pregnancy study.

The rearrangement uses TRBV28 and TRBJ2-1; unclear D gene. The V end was cut by 1 base, the J end by 5 bases, with 6 bases between. The CDR3 consists of 13 residues. Per germline, CDR1 MDHEN and CDR2 SYDVKM. CDR3 region: CASSLSENNEQFF. CDR3 DNA sequence: TGTGCCAGCAGTTTATCAGAAAACAATGAGCAGTTCTTC.

A single count supports this clone. V and J are TRBV6-5 and TRBJ1-5; D remains unclear. The germline V gene has CDR1 MNHEY and CDR2 SVGAGI. This CDR3 region has 13 residues. Trimming removed 6 bases from V and 7 bases from J, with 13 bases in between. The CDR3 sequence: CASSPTPGQPQHF. The CDR3 DNA sequence: TGTGCCAGCAGCCCCACACCGGGACAGCCCCAGCATTTT.

This chain links TRBV5-6 with TRBJ2-2; TRBD1 agrees at 10 bases. Germline V CDR1 and CDR2: SGHDT, YYEEEE. V lost 3 bases and J lost 4; bases outside the gene matches: 6. The CDR3 has 16 residues. CDR3 nucleotides: TGTGCCAGCAGCTGGGGAGACAGGGGGCCCACCGGGGAGCTGTTTTTT. This encodes CASSWGDRGPTGELFF.

J is TRBJ2-1 and V is TRBV5-1, with 13 bases identical to TRBD2. V was pared by 5 bases and J by 8 bases, with 7 bases of the junction left unmatched. The CDR3 totals 15 residues. CDR1 and CDR2 from the germline V gene are SGHRS and YFSETQ. As DNA, the CDR3 is TGCGCCAGCAGACGGGGACTAGCGGGAACTCATGAGCAGTTCTTC. The encoded protein is CASRRGLAGTHEQFF.

V and J are TRBV6-5 and TRBJ2-1; maybe TRBD2 (5 bases). Germline V gene sequence: CDR1 MNHEY, CDR2 SVGAGI. Trimming removed 5 bases from V and 7 bases from J, with 12 bases in between. The CDR3 is 13 residues long. CDR3 nucleotides: TGTGCCAGCAGTCGCCGGGGAGATAATGAGCAGTTCTTC. Its protein is CASSRRGDNEQFF.

The chain recombines TRBV19 with TRBJ2-7, with 7 bases identical to TRBD2. Unmatched junction bases numbered 6, after V lost 5 bases and J lost 2 bases. The germline V gene has CDR1 LNHDA and CDR2 SQIVND (reference sequence). The CDR3 is 14 residues long. The CDR3 nucleotides read TGTGCCAGTAGTCTCACTAGCGCCGCCTACGAGCAGTACTTC. Protein sequence: CASSLTSAAYEQYF. The variable domain in full, with the rest retrieved from reference TRBV19 and TRBJ2-7, is DGGITQSPKYLFRKEGQNVTLSCEQNLNHDAMYWYRQDPGQGLRLIYYSQIVNDFQKGDIAEGYSVSREKKESFPLTVTSAQKNPTAFYLCASSLTSAAYEQYFGPGTRLTVT.

The CDR3 nucleotides read TGTGCCAGCAGCCCGACAGGGTTGAGCTCCTACGAGCAGTACTTC. This translates into CASSPTGLSSYEQYF. V gene TRBV5-6 combines with J gene TRBJ2-7; 7 bases align to TRBD1. Germline CDR1 reads SGHDT; CDR2 reads YYEEEE. This CDR3 has 15 residues. V lost 4 bases and J lost 0; bases outside the gene matches: 7.

The genes are TRBV28 and TRBJ2-2; 8 bases fit TRBD2. V lost 8 bases and J lost 5; bases outside the gene matches: 13. From germline, CDR1 is MDHEN and CDR2 SYDVKM. The CDR3 has 16 amino acids. The CDR3 here is CASGPGTSRQTGELFF. CDR3 coding DNA: TGTGCCAGCGGACCTGGGACTAGTCGCCAAACCGGGGAGCTGTTTTTT.